Listed here are 20 T cell receptor beta chains from one sample, sequenced in a study of blood T cell repertoires in COVID-19. Generated by immunoSEQ multiplex PCR, the TCRdb table keeps only in-frame clones and is missing some. In the table there are about 200,000 clones, roughly 85% of which are singletons. Sequenced input: peripheral blood. These receptors all come from a woman in her 70s with COVID-19, enrolled during active disease.

This clone was picked up a small number of times. This rearrangement joins TRBV29-1 to TRBJ2-1; the match to TRBD2 covers 11 bases. This CDR3 is 13 amino acids long. With 4 bases clipped from V and 7 bases from J, the junction kept 3 bases outside the gene matches. Germline V gives CDR1 SQVTM, CDR2 ANQGSEA. CDR3 sequence reads: CSVGTSGWNEQFF. CDR3 DNA sequence: TGCAGCGTTGGGACTAGCGGGTGGAATGAGCAGTTCTTC.

The rearrangement links TRBV29-1 to TRBJ1-2; 11 bases align to TRBD1. Per the germline V gene, CDR1 is SQVTM and CDR2 is ANQGSEA. This CDR3 region has 15 residues. Trimming removed 5 bases from V and 6 bases from J; junction bases left unmatched: 11. CDR3 DNA: TGCAGCGTTCTAACACTCGGACAGGGGGCTCATGGCTACACCTTC. This gives the protein CSVLTLGQGAHGYTF.

This sequence joins TRBV2 and TRBJ1-5; D may be TRBD1 (5 bases). V was clipped by 5 bases and J by 0 bases, with 8 bases between them. The V gene's germline CDR1 is SNHLY and CDR2 FYNNEI. The CDR3 has 14 residues. The CDR3 DNA follows: TGTGCCAGCAGTCGACAGAATAGCAATCAGCCCCAGCATTTT. Its translation is CASSRQNSNQPQHF. Filled out from reference TRBV2 and TRBJ1-5, the complete variable domain reads EPEVTQTPSHQVTQMGQEVILRCVPISNHLYFYWYRQILGQKVEFLVSFYNNEISEKSEIFDDQFSVERPDGSNFTLKIRSTKLEDSAMYFCASSRQNSNQPQHFGDGTRLSIL.

CDR3 in amino acids: CASKERGPNQPQHF. In DNA form, the CDR3 reads TGTGCCAGCAAAGAGAGGGGGCCGAATCAGCCCCAGCATTTT. This chain connects TRBV2 to TRBJ1-5; 7 bases map to TRBD1. Germline-derived CDR1 and CDR2 are SNHLY and FYNNEI. The CDR3 contains 14 residues. V lost 7 bases to trimming and J lost 4 bases; unmatched junction nucleotides: 7.

A few counts support this clone. This sequence joins TRBV30 and TRBJ1-2, with a possible D match to TRBD1 (5 bases). V lost 2 bases, J lost 3 bases, and 13 bases lay in between. CDR1 is GTSNPN, CDR2 SVGIG, per germline (reference sequence). This CDR3 has 14 residues. The DNA for the CDR3 is TGTGCCTGGAGTACGCAGGGCCGGCACTATGGCTACACCTTC. Protein: CAWSTQGRHYGYTF. Full variable domain (rest looked up from reference TRBV30 and TRBJ1-2): SQTIHQWPATLVQPVGSPLSLECTVEGTSNPNLYWYRQAAGRGLQLLFYSVGIGQISSEVPQNLSASRPQDRQFILSSKKLLLSDSGFYLCAWSTQGRHYGYTFGSGTRLTVV.

V gene TRBV7-2 combines with J gene TRBJ2-3; 8 bases are shared with TRBD1. This CDR3 has 15 amino acids. The junction had 6 bases not matched to a gene; V was cut back by 5 bases and J by 2 bases. The germline gives CDR1 SGHTA, CDR2 FQGNSA. This CDR3 reads CASSPRQGTTDTQYF. In DNA, the CDR3 is TGTGCCAGCAGCCCCCGACAGGGGACCACAGATACGCAGTATTTT.

J is TRBJ2-1 and V is TRBV7-3; 11 positions agree with TRBD2. V lost 3 bases, J lost 8 bases, and 6 bases stayed unmatched. CDR1 and CDR2 from the germline V gene are SGHTA and FQGTGA. This CDR3 is built from 15 residues. CDR3 residues: CASSFILAGGHEQFF. The CDR3 nucleotides read TGTGCCAGCAGCTTTATTCTAGCGGGAGGCCATGAGCAGTTCTTC.

This clone has a handful of counts. The chain couples TRBV10-3 to TRBJ1-6; D possibly corresponds to TRBD1 (6 bases). There are 15 residues in the CDR3. Germline V lookup: CDR1 ENHRY, CDR2 SYGVKD. V lost 4 bases and J lost 7, with 14 bases in between. The CDR3 loop reads CAISGQDRANSPLHF. CDR3 in DNA: TGTGCCATCAGTGGTCAGGACAGAGCGAATTCACCCCTCCACTTT.

This clone was counted once. V usage is TRBV7-2 and J usage is TRBJ2-3; the match to TRBD2 covers 7 bases. V lost 5 bases, J lost 4 bases, and 9 bases stayed unmatched. The CDR3 spans 15 residues. From germline, CDR1 is SGHTA and CDR2 FQGNSA. This CDR3 reads CASSTRGGSADTQYF. The DNA for the CDR3 is TGTGCCAGCAGCACGCGGGGCGGGAGCGCAGATACGCAGTATTTT.

The CDR3 region has the DNA TGTGCCAGCAGTGTTTCCGGGACACTCCTCTCCTACGAGCAGTACTTC. Translated: CASSVSGTLLSYEQYF. V and J are TRBV6-1 and TRBJ2-7; possibly TRBD1 for D (6 bases). CDR1 and CDR2 (germline): MNHNS, SASEGT. CDR3 length: 16 residues. Trimming cost V 4 bases and J 0 bases, with 16 bases left between them.

The chain carries TRBV11-3 and TRBJ1-1; D not resolved. The CDR3 is made up of 14 amino acids. CDR1 and CDR2 from the germline V gene are SGHNT and YENEEA. Trimming cost V 1 base and J 1 base, with 7 bases left between them. CDR3 residues: CASSLGVSNTEAFF. The CDR3 region has the DNA TGTGCCAGCAGCTTAGGAGTTTCGAACACTGAAGCTTTCTTT.

This rearrangement joins TRBV5-5 to TRBJ1-1; the match to TRBD1 covers 9 bases. Losses at the gene ends were 0 bases for V and 11 bases for J; bases not matched to a gene: 8. The CDR3 is 14 residues long. Germline assignment: CDR1 SGHKS and CDR2 YYEKEE (reference sequence). The CDR3 DNA is TGTGCCAGCAGCTTGGGGACAGGGGTCGTGTATGCTTTCTTT. This encodes CASSLGTGVVYAFF.

The chain uses TRBV7-9 and TRBJ2-7; the D gene is possibly TRBD1 (6 bases). The CDR3 totals 13 residues. From germline, CDR1 is SEHNR and CDR2 FQNEAQ (reference sequence). V lost 6 bases to trimming and J lost 1 base, with 10 bases between them. The DNA of the CDR3 is TGTGCCAGCAGTCGAGGGGGTTCCTACGAGCAGTACTTC. It yields the protein CASSRGGSYEQYF.

The table lists this clone with a count of one. V usage is TRBV5-1 and J usage is TRBJ1-2; D perhaps matches TRBD1 (6 bases). V lost 0 bases and J lost 1, with 13 bases in between. The CDR3 extends over 16 amino acids. From germline, CDR1 is SGHRS and CDR2 YFSETQ. The CDR3 loop reads CASSLAVQGSNYGYTF. Here the CDR3 DNA reads TGCGCCAGCAGCTTGGCCGTGCAGGGGAGTAACTATGGCTACACCTTC.

The rearrangement uses TRBV6-6 and TRBJ2-7, with 10 bases lining up with TRBD2. Germline V CDR1 and CDR2: MNHNY, SVGAGI (reference sequence). With V trimmed by 6 bases and J by 4 bases, 9 bases remained unmatched. The CDR3 has 15 residues. The CDR3 loop is CASSGPWTSGYEQYF. Written as DNA, the CDR3 is TGTGCCAGCAGCGGGCCCTGGACTAGCGGTTACGAGCAGTACTTC.

This clone was detected many times. The gene calls are TRBV7-2 and TRBJ2-7, with a tentative D call TRBD1 (6 bases). Germline CDR1 is SGHTA and CDR2 is FQGNSA. Trimming shortened V by 2 bases and J by 0 bases, and 17 bases separated the two germline ends. The CDR3 has 17 amino acids. Written as DNA, the CDR3 is TGTGCCAGCAGCTTAAGGTCGGGACACTCGAGCTCCTACGAGCAGTACTTC. This codes for CASSLRSGHSSSYEQYF.

This clone was counted between two and nine times. The rearrangement links TRBV15 to TRBJ1-4; TRBD1 matches 7 bases. Germline V gives CDR1 LNHNV, CDR2 YYDKDF (reference sequence). Germline trimming cut 0 bases from V and 6 bases from J; bases unmatched to any gene: 7. This CDR3 has 16 residues. This CDR3 reads CATSREFSGGYEKLFF. The CDR3 nucleotides read TGTGCCACCAGCAGAGAGTTCTCAGGGGGATATGAAAAACTGTTTTTT.

The sample holds one count of this clone. J is TRBJ1-2 and V is TRBV7-9, with TRBD1 matching 8 bases. Germline loops: CDR1 SEHNR, CDR2 FQNEAQ (reference sequence). After removal of 3 bases from V and 4 bases from J, the junction contained 10 bases not matched to a gene. CDR3 length: 16 amino acids. In nucleotides, the CDR3 is TGTGCCAGCAGCTTTTGGCAGGGGGCTGTGGGCTATGGCTACACCTTC. This gives the protein CASSFWQGAVGYGYTF. The variable domain in full, with the rest retrieved from reference TRBV7-9 and TRBJ1-2, is DTGVSQNPRHKITKRGQNVTFRCDPISEHNRLYWYRQTLGQGPEFLTYFQNEAQLEKSRLLSDRFSAERPKGSFSTLEIQRTEQGDSAMYLCASSFWQGAVGYGYTFGSGTRLTVV.

V gene TRBV19 combines with J gene TRBJ1-1, with D possibly matching TRBD1 (6 bases). Germline V gene sequence: CDR1 LNHDA, CDR2 SQIVND (reference sequence). Between the trimmed V and J ends, which lost 6 bases and 2 bases, there was a span of 10 bases. The CDR3 runs 13 residues. The CDR3 DNA is TGTGCCAGTAGCAAGGACAGTAACACTGAAGCTTTCTTT. Protein: CASSKDSNTEAFF. The variable domain in full, with the rest retrieved from reference TRBV19 and TRBJ1-1, is DGGITQSPKYLFRKEGQNVTLSCEQNLNHDAMYWYRQDPGQGLRLIYYSQIVNDFQKGDIAEGYSVSREKKESFPLTVTSAQKNPTAFYLCASSKDSNTEAFFGQGTRLTVV.

This clone appeared once. This chain joins TRBV5-5 and TRBJ2-7; D gene uncertain. Trimming cost V 0 bases and J 1 base, with 14 bases left between them. In germline, CDR1 is SGHKS, CDR2 YYEKEE (reference sequence). CDR3 length: 16 residues. CDR3: CASSLEVRRASYEQYF. The CDR3 nucleotides read TGTGCCAGCAGCTTGGAGGTTAGGAGAGCTTCCTACGAGCAGTACTTC. Based on the CDR3 plus reference TRBV5-5 and TRBJ2-7, the full variable domain is DAGVTQSPTHLIKTRGQQVTLRCSPISGHKSVSWYQQVLGQGPQFIFQYYEKEERGRGNFPDRFSARQFPNYSSELNVNALLLGDSALYLCASSLEVRRASYEQYFGPGTRLTVT.